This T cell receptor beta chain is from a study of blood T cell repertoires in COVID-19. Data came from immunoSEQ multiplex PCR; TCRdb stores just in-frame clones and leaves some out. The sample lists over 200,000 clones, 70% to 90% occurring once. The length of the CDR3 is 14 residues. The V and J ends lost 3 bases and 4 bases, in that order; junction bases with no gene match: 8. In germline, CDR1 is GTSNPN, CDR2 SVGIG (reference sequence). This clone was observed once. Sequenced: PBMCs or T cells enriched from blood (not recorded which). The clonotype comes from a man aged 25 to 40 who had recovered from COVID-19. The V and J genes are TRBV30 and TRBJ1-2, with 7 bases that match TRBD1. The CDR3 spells CAWRMTGSGYGYTF. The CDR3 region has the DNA TGTGCCTGGAGGATGACAGGGAGCGGCTATGGCTACACCTTC.